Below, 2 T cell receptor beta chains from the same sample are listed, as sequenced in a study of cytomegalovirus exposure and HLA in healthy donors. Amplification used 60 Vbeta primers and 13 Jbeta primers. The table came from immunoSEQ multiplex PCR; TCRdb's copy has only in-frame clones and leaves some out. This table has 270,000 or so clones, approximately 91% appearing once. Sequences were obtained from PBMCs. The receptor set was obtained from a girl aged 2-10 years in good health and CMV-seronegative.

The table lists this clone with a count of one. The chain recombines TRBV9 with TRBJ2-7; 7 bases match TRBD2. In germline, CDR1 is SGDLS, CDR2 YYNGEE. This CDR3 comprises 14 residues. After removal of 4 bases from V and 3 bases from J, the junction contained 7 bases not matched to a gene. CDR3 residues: CASSPGTTSYEQYF. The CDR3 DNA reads TGTGCCAGCAGCCCCGGGACTACCAGCTACGAGCAGTACTTC. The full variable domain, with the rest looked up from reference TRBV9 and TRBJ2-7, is DSGVTQTPKHLITATGQRVTLRCSPRSGDLSVYWYQQSLDQGLQFLIQYYNGEERAKGNILERFSAQQFPDLHSELNLSSLELGDSALYFCASSPGTTSYEQYFGPGTRLTVT.

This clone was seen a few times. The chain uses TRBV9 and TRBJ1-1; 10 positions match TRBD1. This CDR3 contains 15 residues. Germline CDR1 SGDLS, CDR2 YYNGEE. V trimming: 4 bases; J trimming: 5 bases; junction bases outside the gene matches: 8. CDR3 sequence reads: CASSPRQGARTEAFF. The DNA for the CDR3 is TGTGCCAGCAGCCCTCGACAGGGGGCTCGGACTGAAGCTTTCTTT.